The rows below give T cell receptor beta chains drawn from one sample of a study of blood T cell repertoires in COVID-19. Only in-frame clones appear in the TCRdb table, and some are missing; sequencing was by immunoSEQ multiplex PCR. The table lists some 170,000 clones, approximately 84% of them singletons, with 1% to 1.5% in the top ten. Material: PBMCs or T cells enriched from blood (not recorded which). These receptors were obtained from a human donor with acute COVID-19. The donor label of this sample is uncertain. Each CDR3 is given without its conserved first and last residue. Where a row states a size, it is once, few, many or the class of an expanded clone; other rows omit it.

CDR3aa: AWSVTGAYETQY
v_gene: TRBV30
j_gene: TRBJ2-5
len: 12
abundance: -

CDR3aa: ASSVQGEDGYT
v_gene: TRBV7-2
j_gene: TRBJ1-2
len: 11
abundance: once

CDR3aa: AWSLSLGDTQY
v_gene: TRBV30
j_gene: TRBJ2-3
len: 11
abundance: -

CDR3aa: ASSLQGSSYNEQF
v_gene: TRBV9
j_gene: TRBJ2-1
len: 13
abundance: once

CDR3aa: ASSVGSGSSYEQY
v_gene: TRBV9
j_gene: TRBJ2-7
len: 13
abundance: once

CDR3aa: ASSIAAGRGDTQY
v_gene: TRBV19
j_gene: TRBJ2-3
len: 13
abundance: -

CDR3aa: ASSLSGQHGEKLF
v_gene: TRBV5-4
j_gene: TRBJ1-4
len: 13
abundance: -

CDR3aa: ASGVSGDTDTQY
v_gene: TRBV12-5
j_gene: TRBJ2-3
len: 12
abundance: -

CDR3aa: ASSSGGGGRTEAF
v_gene: TRBV13
j_gene: TRBJ1-1
len: 13
abundance: -

CDR3aa: SVQRGQGFDYEQY
v_gene: TRBV29-1
j_gene: TRBJ2-7
len: 13
abundance: -

CDR3aa: AWSKTSGVYFYNEQF
v_gene: TRBV30
j_gene: TRBJ2-1
len: 15
abundance: -

CDR3aa: ASSLKPGVPGNTIY
v_gene: TRBV5-5
j_gene: TRBJ1-3
len: 14
abundance: -

CDR3aa: ASWDRPPYEQY
v_gene: TRBV2
j_gene: TRBJ2-7
len: 11
abundance: -

CDR3aa: ASSRQGAGELF
v_gene: TRBV13
j_gene: TRBJ2-2
len: 11
abundance: -

CDR3aa: ASSGGEGIYEQY
v_gene: TRBV7-9
j_gene: TRBJ2-7
len: 12
abundance: -

CDR3aa: ASSPGQFWNGYT
v_gene: TRBV14
j_gene: TRBJ1-2
len: 12
abundance: few

CDR3aa: AWLERANYGYT
v_gene: TRBV30
j_gene: TRBJ1-2
len: 11
abundance: few

CDR3aa: ASSEGGHIINTGELF
v_gene: TRBV2
j_gene: TRBJ2-2
len: 15
abundance: -

CDR3aa: ASSLGRGGSDTQY
v_gene: TRBV7-9
j_gene: TRBJ2-3
len: 13
abundance: -

CDR3aa: SASGAGDLQETQY
v_gene: TRBV20-1
j_gene: TRBJ2-5
len: 13
abundance: -

CDR3aa: ASSLGTGRAF
v_gene: TRBV28
j_gene: TRBJ1-1
len: 10
abundance: -

CDR3aa: ASSLGGAGRTYEQY
v_gene: TRBV7-9
j_gene: TRBJ2-7
len: 14
abundance: -

CDR3aa: AWSGGGGRYEQY
v_gene: TRBV30
j_gene: TRBJ2-7
len: 12
abundance: -

CDR3aa: ASSELQGATGELF
v_gene: TRBV25-1
j_gene: TRBJ2-2
len: 13
abundance: -

CDR3aa: ASSGRDRGLRETQY
v_gene: TRBV7-9
j_gene: TRBJ2-5
len: 14
abundance: -

CDR3aa: ASSLGRGGLDIQY
v_gene: TRBV11-3
j_gene: TRBJ2-4
len: 13
abundance: -